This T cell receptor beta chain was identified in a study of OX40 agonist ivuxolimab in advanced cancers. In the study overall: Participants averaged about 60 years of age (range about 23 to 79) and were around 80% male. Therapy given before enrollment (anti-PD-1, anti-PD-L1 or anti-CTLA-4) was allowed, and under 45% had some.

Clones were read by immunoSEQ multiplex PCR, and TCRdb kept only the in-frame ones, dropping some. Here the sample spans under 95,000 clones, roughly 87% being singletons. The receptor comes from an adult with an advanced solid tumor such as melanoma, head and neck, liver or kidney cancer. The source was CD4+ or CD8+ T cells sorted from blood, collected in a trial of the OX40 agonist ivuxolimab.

The CDR3 loop is CASSPPGQGNTGELFF. The CDR3 DNA sequence: TGTGCCAGCAGCCCCCCGGGACAGGGGAACACCGGGGAGCTGTTTTTT. The chain employs TRBV11-1 and TRBJ2-2; TRBD1 matches 9 bases. This CDR3 spans 16 amino acids. From germline, CDR1 is SGHAT and CDR2 FQDESV (reference sequence). The V and J ends lost 5 bases and 1 base, in that order; junction bases with no gene match: 5.